What follows are 2 T cell receptor beta chains derived from one specimen sequenced in a study of control samples from healthy donors and cancer patients. Assay: immunoSEQ multiplex PCR; the TCRdb copy retains only in-frame clones and omits some. The data hold some 120,000 clones, with 88% observed a single time. The sequenced sample consisted of blood. All receptors derive from a middle-aged man in good health.

For the CDR3, the DNA is TGTGCCAGTTCCCTTGGGACCGGGTCCTACGAGCAGTACTTC. Protein: CASSLGTGSYEQYF. The chain combines TRBV7-8 with TRBJ2-7; D tentatively reads TRBD1 or TRBD2 (5 bases each). The V gene's germline CDR1 is SGHVS and CDR2 FQNEAQ. This CDR3 has 14 amino acids. Trimming cost V 9 bases and J 1 base, with 16 bases left between them.

V and J are TRBV7-9 and TRBJ2-5, with D perhaps TRBD1 (5 bases). The CDR3 sequence is 14 residues long. Trimming took 5 bases from V and 2 from J, leaving 12 bases between them. Germline CDR1 and CDR2: SEHNR and FQNEAQ (reference sequence). This CDR3 reads CASSVGAPQETQYF. CDR3 bases: TGTGCCAGCAGCGTAGGGGCACCACAAGAGACCCAGTACTTC.